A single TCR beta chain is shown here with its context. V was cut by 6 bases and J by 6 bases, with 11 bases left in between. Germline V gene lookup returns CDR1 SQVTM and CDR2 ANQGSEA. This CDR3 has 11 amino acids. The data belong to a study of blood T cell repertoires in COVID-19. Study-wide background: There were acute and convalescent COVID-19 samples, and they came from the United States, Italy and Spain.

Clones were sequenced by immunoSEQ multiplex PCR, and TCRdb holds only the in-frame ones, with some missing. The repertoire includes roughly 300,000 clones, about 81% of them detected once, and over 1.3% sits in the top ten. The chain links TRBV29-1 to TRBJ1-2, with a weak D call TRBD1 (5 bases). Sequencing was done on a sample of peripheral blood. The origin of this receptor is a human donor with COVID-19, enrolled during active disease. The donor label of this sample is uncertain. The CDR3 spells CSVERGHGYTF. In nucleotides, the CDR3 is TGCAGCGTCGAAAGGGGCCATGGCTACACCTTC.